These T cell receptor beta chains were read from a single sample in a study of graft-versus-host responses after intestinal transplantation. These receptors have no identified antigens. Profiling relied on immunoSEQ multiplex PCR, and the TCRdb table lists in-frame clones only, not all of them. The data contain over 55,000 clones, 84% of them singletons. The material sequenced was unstimulated CD4+ T cells sorted from spleen or lymph node cells, taken before transplant. The source of these receptors is a human donor who was the organ donor for an intestinal transplant. Both conserved end residues are part of each CDR3. D genes are given only for firm matches. Clone size is not always given. Where it is, it says once, few, many or a class for expanded clones.

d_call j_call clone_size v_call cdr3_nt cdr3_aa
- TRBJ1-2 few TRBV7-2 TGTGCCAGCAGCTTACCTTCAGACTCATCGGGGGGTGGCTACACCTTC CASSLPSDSSGGGYTF
TRBD1 TRBJ2-2 - TRBV7-7 TGTGCTAGCAGCTCATCGTGGGGGACAGGATATAACACCGGGGAGCTGTTTTTT CASSSSWGTGYNTGELFF
TRBD2 TRBJ2-3 - TRBV7-8 TGTGCCAGCAGCTTAAGACTAGCGGGGGACGATTCTAGCACAGATACGCAGTATTTT CASSLRLAGDDSSTDTQYF
TRBD1 TRBJ2-3 once TRBV27 TGTGCCAGCACGGGGACAGGGACGACAGATACGCAGTATTTT CASTGTGTTDTQYF
- TRBJ1-5 - TRBV9 TGTGCCAGCAGCGCCGGCGGGGGGGGATGGGCCAATCAGCCCCAGCATTTT CASSAGGGGWANQPQHF
- TRBJ1-6 - TRBV27 TGTGCCAGCAGACAGGGTCCCTATAATTCACCCCTCCACTTT CASRQGPYNSPLHF
- TRBJ2-5 - TRBV11-1 TGTGCCAGCAGCACCGGACTATCGGGCAAGACCCAGTACTTC CASSTGLSGKTQYF
TRBD1 TRBJ2-6 - TRBV19 TGTGCCAGTAGTATTTCCGGGACAGGGGGCTCTGGGGCCAACGTCCTGACTTTC CASSISGTGGSGANVLTF
- TRBJ2-2 once TRBV5-5 TGTGCCAGCAGCTTGGGCAGACTTACCGGGGAGCTGTTTTTT CASSLGRLTGELFF
- TRBJ1-1 - TRBV10-3 TGTGCCATCACCCGCGACGGGGAGAACACTGAAGCTTTCTTT CAITRDGENTEAFF
- TRBJ2-3 - TRBV28 TGTGCCAGCAGTTTACAGGGAGGTGGCACAGATACGCAGTATTTT CASSLQGGGTDTQYF
TRBD1 TRBJ1-1 - TRBV9 TGTGCCAGCAGCGACGGGGACAGGGGAAGGACTGAAGCTTTCTTT CASSDGDRGRTEAFF
- TRBJ1-2 - TRBV2 TGTGCCAGCAGTGAGTCGGGGGGGCACACCTTC CASSESGGHTF
- TRBJ1-5 - TRBV19 TGTGCCAGTATCACCACCACTTATAGCAATCAGCCCCAGCATTTT CASITTTYSNQPQHF
- TRBJ2-1 - TRBV19 TGTGCCAGTAGCCCCCCCTCTAGTGAGCAGTTCTTC CASSPPSSEQFF
- TRBJ1-1 - TRBV25-1 TGTGCCAGCAGTGATCGGGGAACTGAAGCTTTCTTT CASSDRGTEAFF
- TRBJ1-6 - TRBV5-6 TGTGCCAGCAGCTTGGGCGGGGCCAAGACACCCCTCCACTTT CASSLGGAKTPLHF
TRBD1 TRBJ1-2 - TRBV6-1 TGTGCCAGCAGTGGAAGGCAGGGGGCGGTTGGCTACACCTTC CASSGRQGAVGYTF
- TRBJ1-1 once TRBV29-1 TGCAGCGTTGAGGCGACTGGGGGGTTGAACACTGAAGCTTTCTTT CSVEATGGLNTEAFF
- TRBJ2-1 - TRBV27 TGTGCCAGCAGTTCCCAGGGGGGTCCTAATGAGCAGTTCTTC CASSSQGGPNEQFF
- TRBJ2-1 - TRBV11-3 TGTGCCAGCAGCTTAGAGGCCCATGAGCAGTTCTTC CASSLEAHEQFF
TRBD1 TRBJ2-2 - TRBV5-1 TGCGCCTCTCGGGACAGGATGGCGAACACCGGGGAGCTGTTTTTT CASRDRMANTGELFF
- TRBJ2-3 - TRBV2 TGTGCCAGCAGTGAAACTTGGTCAGGGGGCACAGATACGCAGTATTTT CASSETWSGGTDTQYF
TRBD1 TRBJ1-2 - TRBV28 TGTGCCAGCAGTTTAGGGGAAGGACAGGGGGTCTATGGCTACACCTTC CASSLGEGQGVYGYTF
TRBD2 TRBJ2-2 - TRBV6-1 TGTGCCAGCGGACGGCGGGGGGGCCAAACCGGGGAGCTGTTTTTT CASGRRGGQTGELFF
TRBD1 TRBJ1-4 - TRBV4-1 TGCGCCAGCAGCCAAGATGGGGACAGGGTGGGGGAAAAACTGTTTTTT CASSQDGDRVGEKLFF
TRBD1 TRBJ1-2 - TRBV29-1 TGCAGCGTTTCACAGGGGGCGAGTAACTATGGCTACACCTTC CSVSQGASNYGYTF
- TRBJ1-1 - TRBV6-5 TGTGCCAGCAGGGAGACGGTGAACACTGAAGCTTTCTTT CASRETVNTEAFF
TRBD2 TRBJ2-1 - TRBV9 TGTGCCAGCAGCGTAGAGGGTGGACTAGCAGGTAACAATGAGCAGTTCTTC CASSVEGGLAGNNEQFF
TRBD1 TRBJ1-2 once TRBV7-9 TGTGCCAGCAGCTCTGAACAGGGGAACTATGGCTACACCTTC CASSSEQGNYGYTF
- TRBJ2-5 once TRBV18 TGTGCCAGCTCACCCGGGACAAGAGAGACCCAGTACTTC CASSPGTRETQYF
- TRBJ1-5 - TRBV15 TGTGCCACCAGCAGAGACAGGGATAATCAGCCCCAGCATTTT CATSRDRDNQPQHF
TRBD1 TRBJ1-2 few TRBV6-6 TGTGCCAGCAGTCAGGGACAGGTCTATGGCTACACCTTC CASSQGQVYGYTF
- TRBJ1-1 - TRBV7-9 TGTGCCAGCAGCCCCCCGACAGAGATGAACACTGAAGCTTTCTTT CASSPPTEMNTEAFF
TRBD2 TRBJ2-3 - TRBV9 TGTGCCAGCAGCGCCTACGCGGGGGGGCAGGGAGATACGCAGTATTTT CASSAYAGGQGDTQYF
TRBD1 TRBJ2-2 - TRBV19 TGTGCCAGTAGTATAGCCTGGACAGGGATCCTAAACACCGGGGAGCTGTTTTTT CASSIAWTGILNTGELFF
TRBD1 TRBJ1-5 - TRBV28 TGTGCCAGCAGTTTCGCGGTCGGCAGGGGGAATCAGCCCCAGCATTTT CASSFAVGRGNQPQHF
- TRBJ1-4 - TRBV7-6 TGTGCCAGCAGCCGCGGGGGGACTAATGAAAAACTGTTTTTT CASSRGGTNEKLFF
TRBD2 TRBJ2-1 once TRBV28 TGTGCCAGCAGTTTTGGGACTAGCGGGGGGGCGAATGAGCAGTTCTTC CASSFGTSGGANEQFF
- TRBJ1-6 - TRBV28 TGTGCCAGCAGTTTCGGGTGGAGTAACTCCTATAATTCACCCCTCCACTTT CASSFGWSNSYNSPLHF
TRBD2 TRBJ2-1 - TRBV5-4 TGTGCCAGCAGTTTAACTAGCGGGGGGTACAATGAGCAGTTCTTC CASSLTSGGYNEQFF
TRBD1 TRBJ1-5 few TRBV6-5 TGTGCCAGCAGTTACTCGACAGGGGTTCAGCCCCAGCATTTT CASSYSTGVQPQHF
- TRBJ2-1 - TRBV21-1 TGTGCCAGCAGCAGACGGGGGGGTGAGCAGTTCTTC CASSRRGGEQFF
- TRBJ2-1 - TRBV20-1 TGCAGTGTTAGGGGCGGGGGCGAGCAGTTCTTC CSVRGGGEQFF
- TRBJ2-1 - TRBV28 TGTGCCAGCAGTTTATTCCAGGGAAAGGGTGGGAATGAGCAGTTCTTC CASSLFQGKGGNEQFF
TRBD1 TRBJ1-2 - TRBV5-6 TGTGCCAGCAGCTTTAGGCAGGGGGTCGGATTTGGTGGCTACACCTTC CASSFRQGVGFGGYTF
TRBD1 TRBJ1-6 - TRBV7-9 TGTGCCAGCAGCCCGACCGGACAGGGGGGTTCACCCCTCCACTTT CASSPTGQGGSPLHF
- TRBJ2-1 - TRBV2 TGTGCCAGCAGTGAGGTACGCAGAAATGAGCAGTTCTTC CASSEVRRNEQFF
TRBD1 TRBJ1-5 - TRBV2 TGTGCCAGCAGTGAGGATGATGGGACAGGGAAGAGGAGGCAGCCCCAGCATTTT CASSEDDGTGKRRQPQHF
- TRBJ2-5 - TRBV7-2 TGTGCCAGCAGCTTAGCGGGGCCCGGAGAGACCCAGTACTTC CASSLAGPGETQYF
- TRBJ1-2 - TRBV9 TGTGCCAGCAGCGTATCCGGTGGAGGAGATGGCTACACCTTC CASSVSGGGDGYTF
- TRBJ1-6 once TRBV30 TGTGCCTGGAACCGGGGGACCTATAATTCACCCCTCCACTTT CAWNRGTYNSPLHF
TRBD1 TRBJ1-5 - TRBV5-6 TGTGCCAGCAGCGCCCCCCGGGACAGGGGAAAACAGCCCCAGCATTTT CASSAPRDRGKQPQHF
TRBD1 TRBJ2-2 - TRBV4-2 TGTGCCAGCAGCCTTGGACAGGGCGACGGGGAGCTGTTTTTT CASSLGQGDGELFF
TRBD1 TRBJ1-6 - TRBV9 TGTGCCAGCAGCGCAGCACAGGGGTATAATTCACCCCTCCACTTT CASSAAQGYNSPLHF
- TRBJ1-2 - TRBV5-1 TGCGCCAGCAGCGCTTGGACGGAAGGGCGGGGAGCCTCCCCTAACTATGGCTACACCTTC CASSAWTEGRGASPNYGYTF
TRBD2 TRBJ2-3 - TRBV28 TGTGCCAGCGAGGGAGGGGATACGCAGTATTTT CASEGGDTQYF
- TRBJ1-6 - TRBV14 TGTGCCAGCAGCCAAGAAGAGGTTAGGAATTCACCCCTCCACTTT CASSQEEVRNSPLHF
TRBD1 TRBJ2-1 - TRBV4-1 TGCGCCAGCAGCCATGGGGACAGGGGGCACGATGAGCAGTTCTTC CASSHGDRGHDEQFF
- TRBJ1-6 - TRBV6-1 TGTGCCAGCAGTGAGGCAGGGTACAATTCACCCCTCCACTTT CASSEAGYNSPLHF